This entry describes one TCR beta chain. The sample is drawn from a study of Ad26.COV2.S vaccination and SARS-CoV-2 variants. Across the whole study: The authors gave Ad26.COV2.S intramuscularly, either once or twice 56 days apart.

Using immunoSEQ multiplex PCR, the repertoire was profiled, and TCRdb retains in-frame clones only, with some absent. In the table there are about 410,000 clones, approximately 91% of which are singletons. The treatment denotes: 15 to 20 received Ad26.COV2.S at low or high dose, single or two shots; about 5 received placebo; per-sample allocation not given. Following the first vaccine or placebo injection, samples were taken on day 63. Its platform was an Ad26 vector, and its expressed antigen was Wuhan-strain SARS-CoV-2 spike. The sequence was obtained from a person between 18 and 59 years old who received the Ad26.COV2.S COVID-19 vaccine or a placebo. Sequenced material: peripheral blood, taken in a trial of Ad26.COV2.S vaccine versus placebo.

CDR3 loop: CASSLYGSTYEQYF. In nucleotides, the CDR3 is TGTGCCAGCAGCTTGTACGGCAGTACCTACGAGCAGTACTTC. This chain uses TRBV5-6 with TRBJ2-7, with D hard to call. V lost 1 base to trimming and J lost 2 bases, with 10 bases between them. This CDR3 is 14 amino acids long. Per germline, CDR1 SGHDT and CDR2 YYEEEE.